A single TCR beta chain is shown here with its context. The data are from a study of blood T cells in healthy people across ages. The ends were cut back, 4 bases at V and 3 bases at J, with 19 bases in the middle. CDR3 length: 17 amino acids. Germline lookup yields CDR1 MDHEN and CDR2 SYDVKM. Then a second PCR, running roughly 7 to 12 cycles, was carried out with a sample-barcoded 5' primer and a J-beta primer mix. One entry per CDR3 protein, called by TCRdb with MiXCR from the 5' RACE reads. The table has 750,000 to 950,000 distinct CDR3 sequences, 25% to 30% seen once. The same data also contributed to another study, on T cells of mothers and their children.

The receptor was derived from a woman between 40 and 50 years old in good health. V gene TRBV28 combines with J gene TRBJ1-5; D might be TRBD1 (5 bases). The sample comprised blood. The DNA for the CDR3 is TGTGCCAGCAGTTCCCGAAGACCCCGGGACTACAATCAGCCCCAGCATTTT. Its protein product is CASSSRRPRDYNQPQHF.